This T cell receptor (beta chain) was recovered during a study of cytomegalovirus exposure and HLA in healthy donors. Germline lookup yields CDR1 SGDLS and CDR2 YYNGEE. V lost 0 bases and J lost 4, with 13 bases in between. This CDR3 has 15 residues. Comment on this clone: Its specificity is not known.

The PCR ran on 60 Vbeta and 13 Jbeta primers. TCRdb's copy holds only in-frame clones and misses some; the assay was immunoSEQ multiplex PCR. The sample has 150,000 to 200,000 clones; more than 75% are singletons. Whole-study results and caveats: Rarity marked most TCR sequences, yet some public TCRs occurred in many donors. For most subjects, TCR beta sequences were reported to predict HLA-A and HLA-B alleles with accuracy. In an earlier analysis, about 87% or about 30%: the productive usage of most TCR beta V segments.

The sample consisted of PBMCs. This receptor was obtained from a woman in her thirties in good health and CMV-seropositive. The V and J genes are TRBV9 and TRBJ1-2, with a possible D match to TRBD1 (5 bases). This CDR3 is CASSVGQGNSYGYTF. As DNA, the CDR3 is TGTGCCAGCAGCGTAGGGCAGGGCAATTCCTATGGCTACACCTTC.